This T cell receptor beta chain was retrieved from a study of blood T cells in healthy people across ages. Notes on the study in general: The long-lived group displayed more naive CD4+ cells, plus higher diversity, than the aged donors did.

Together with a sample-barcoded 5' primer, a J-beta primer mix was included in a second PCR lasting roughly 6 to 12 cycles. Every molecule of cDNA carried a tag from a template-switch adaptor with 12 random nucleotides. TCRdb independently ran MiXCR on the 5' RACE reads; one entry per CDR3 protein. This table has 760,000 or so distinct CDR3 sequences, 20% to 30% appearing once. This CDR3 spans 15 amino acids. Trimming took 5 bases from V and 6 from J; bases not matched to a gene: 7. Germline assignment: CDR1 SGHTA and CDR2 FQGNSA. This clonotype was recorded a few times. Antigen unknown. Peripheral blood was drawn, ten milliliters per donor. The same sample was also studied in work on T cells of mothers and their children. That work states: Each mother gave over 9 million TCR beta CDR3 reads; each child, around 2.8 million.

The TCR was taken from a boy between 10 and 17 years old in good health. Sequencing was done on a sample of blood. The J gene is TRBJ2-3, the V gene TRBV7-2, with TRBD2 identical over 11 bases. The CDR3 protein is CASSRTSGLPDTQYF. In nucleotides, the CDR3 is TGTGCCAGCAGCAGGACTAGCGGGCTTCCTGATACGCAGTATTTT.